This is a list of T cell receptor beta chains from one sample in a study of CD8+ T cells in alopecia areata. Produced via immunoSEQ multiplex PCR; TCRdb's table is partial and in-frame only. The sample lists 45,000 to 70,000 clones; around 96% were seen once. The starting material was CD8+ T cells sorted from blood, obtained at week 0. Receptors originate from a human donor with alopecia areata. Each CDR3 is given with its conserved first and last residue. D genes are given only for firm matches. Where a row states a size, it is once, few, many or the class of an expanded clone; other rows omit it.

size: .; D: TRBD1; V: TRBV7-2; J: TRBJ2-5; CDR3: CASSLAPGGQETQYF; DNA: TGTGCCAGCAGCTTAGCGCCAGGGGGCCAAGAGACCCAGTACTTC
size: .; D: TRBD2; V: TRBV4-1; J: TRBJ2-1; CDR3: CASSQGSGVYNEQFF; DNA: TGCGCCAGCAGCCAAGGTAGCGGGGTCTACAATGAGCAGTTCTTC
size: .; D: .; V: TRBV9; J: TRBJ2-5; CDR3: CASSVGGSETQYF; DNA: TGTGCCAGCAGCGTAGGAGGCTCAGAGACCCAGTACTTC
size: .; D: TRBD1; V: TRBV6-5; J: TRBJ2-7; CDR3: CASSLSGQGYEQYF; DNA: TGTGCCAGCAGCCTATCGGGACAGGGCTACGAGCAGTACTTC
size: once; D: .; V: TRBV7-6; J: TRBJ2-3; CDR3: CASSLGNIKTDTQYF; DNA: TGTGCCAGCAGCTTAGGGAACATAAAAACAGATACGCAGTATTTT
size: .; D: .; V: TRBV5-4; J: TRBJ1-1; CDR3: CASSLRSFNTEAFF; DNA: TGTGCCAGCAGCTTGCGGTCTTTTAACACTGAAGCTTTCTTT
size: .; D: TRBD2; V: TRBV13; J: TRBJ2-7; CDR3: CASSSGTSGGLSSYEQYF; DNA: TGTGCCAGCAGCTCCGGGACTAGCGGGGGCCTTAGCTCCTACGAGCAGTACTTC
size: .; D: .; V: TRBV7-9; J: TRBJ2-7; CDR3: CASSARDSSFGEQYF; DNA: TGTGCCAGCAGCGCGCGGGACAGTTCCTTTGGAGAGCAGTACTTC
size: .; D: .; V: TRBV6-6; J: TRBJ2-5; CDR3: CASSLGTLEETQYF; DNA: TGTGCCAGCAGCCTCGGGACCCTGGAGGAGACCCAGTACTTC
size: .; D: .; V: TRBV4-1; J: TRBJ1-1; CDR3: CASSLYTGPPNTEAFF; DNA: TGCGCCAGCAGCCTGTATACAGGGCCGCCGAACACTGAAGCTTTCTTT
size: .; D: .; V: TRBV7-6; J: TRBJ2-6; CDR3: CASSLIASGANVLTF; DNA: TGTGCCAGCAGCTTAATTGCTTCGGGGGCCAACGTCCTGACTTTC
size: .; D: .; V: TRBV2; J: TRBJ2-1; CDR3: CASVRAALSYNEQFF; DNA: TGTGCCAGCGTCCGGGCGGCGCTTTCCTACAATGAGCAGTTCTTC
size: .; D: .; V: TRBV19; J: TRBJ1-5; CDR3: CASSPGPWSNQPQHF; DNA: TGTGCCAGTAGTCCCGGTCCTTGGAGCAATCAGCCCCAGCATTTT
size: .; D: .; V: TRBV6-1; J: TRBJ1-1; CDR3: CASRTGQQLNTEAFF; DNA: TGTGCCAGCAGAACCGGACAGCAATTGAACACTGAAGCTTTCTTT
size: .; D: TRBD1; V: TRBV7-9; J: TRBJ2-1; CDR3: CASSSPRGPQYNEQFF; DNA: TGTGCCAGCAGCTCCCCCAGGGGGCCCCAATACAATGAGCAGTTCTTC
size: .; D: TRBD2; V: TRBV7-6; J: TRBJ2-7; CDR3: CASSPLGAGRSYEQYF; DNA: TGTGCCAGCAGCCCCCTCGGAGCGGGGCGATCCTACGAGCAGTACTTC
size: .; D: .; V: TRBV6-5; J: TRBJ2-3; CDR3: CASSYLGAPSQYF; DNA: TGTGCCAGCAGTTACTTGGGGGCCCCATCGCAGTATTTT
size: .; D: .; V: TRBV4-1; J: TRBJ2-7; CDR3: CASSQGPPGSTYEQYF; DNA: TGCGCCAGCAGCCAAGGACCGCCGGGATCCACCTACGAGCAGTACTTC
size: .; D: TRBD1; V: TRBV4-3; J: TRBJ2-3; CDR3: CASSQVHGQGTDTQYF; DNA: TGCGCCAGCAGCCAAGTTCATGGACAGGGAACAGATACGCAGTATTTT
size: .; D: .; V: TRBV25-1; J: TRBJ2-1; CDR3: CASSDGNNEQFF; DNA: TGTGCCAGCAGTGACGGGAACAATGAGCAGTTCTTC
size: few; D: .; V: TRBV7-8; J: TRBJ2-7; CDR3: CASSLREAETSYEQYF; DNA: TGTGCCAGCAGCCTAAGGGAAGCGGAAACCTCCTACGAGCAGTACTTC
size: .; D: TRBD1; V: TRBV6-5; J: TRBJ2-7; CDR3: CASSYRQGGHEQYF; DNA: TGTGCCAGCAGTTACAGACAGGGGGGCCACGAGCAGTACTTC
size: .; D: TRBD1; V: TRBV5-1; J: TRBJ1-4; CDR3: CASSPTGINEKLFF; DNA: TGCGCCAGCAGCCCGACAGGGATTAATGAAAAACTGTTTTTT
size: .; D: .; V: TRBV7-9; J: TRBJ1-1; CDR3: CASSPPTSLNTEAFF; DNA: TGTGCCAGCAGCCCACCGACATCTCTGAACACTGAAGCTTTCTTT
size: .; D: TRBD2; V: TRBV29-1; J: TRBJ2-5; CDR3: CSVVGLAGGRETQYF; DNA: TGCAGCGTTGTAGGGTTAGCGGGGGGGCGTGAGACCCAGTACTTC
size: .; D: .; V: TRBV7-8; J: TRBJ2-5; CDR3: CASSSPRVHRGQETQYF; DNA: TGTGCCAGCAGCTCCCCCCGGGTCCATCGGGGCCAAGAGACCCAGTACTTC
size: .; D: .; V: TRBV4-3; J: TRBJ1-2; CDR3: CASSPRDALTNGYTF; DNA: TGCGCCAGCAGCCCCAGGGACGCCCTAACTAATGGCTACACCTTC
size: .; D: .; V: TRBV4-2; J: TRBJ2-5; CDR3: CASSQAGYNQETQYF; DNA: TGTGCCAGCAGCCAAGCAGGGTACAACCAAGAGACCCAGTACTTC
size: .; D: .; V: TRBV4-1; J: TRBJ1-3; CDR3: CASSQTQGTSGNTIYF; DNA: TGCGCCAGCAGCCAGACCCAAGGGACTAGTGGAAACACCATATATTTT
size: medium-sized; D: .; V: TRBV2; J: TRBJ2-3; CDR3: CASSDWDGSTDTQYF; DNA: TGTGCCAGCAGTGACTGGGACGGCAGCACAGATACGCAGTATTTT
size: .; D: .; V: TRBV27; J: TRBJ2-7; CDR3: CASSFGGPGYEQYF; DNA: TGTGCCAGCAGTTTTGGGGGTCCGGGCTACGAGCAGTACTTC
size: .; D: .; V: TRBV12-5; J: TRBJ1-4; CDR3: CASGLVRSGSTNEKLFF; DNA: TGTGCTAGTGGTTTGGTCCGCTCCGGGTCAACTAATGAAAAACTGTTTTTT
size: .; D: .; V: TRBV5-1; J: TRBJ2-3; CDR3: CASSEGLGDTQYF; DNA: TGCGCCAGCAGTGAAGGGTTGGGAGATACGCAGTATTTT
size: once; D: TRBD1; V: TRBV13; J: TRBJ2-1; CDR3: CASSGTDRVSLNEQFF; DNA: TGTGCCAGCAGCGGGACGGACAGGGTTTCGCTCAATGAGCAGTTCTTC
size: .; D: .; V: TRBV4-3; J: TRBJ1-1; CDR3: CASSPDALNTEAFF; DNA: TGCGCCAGCAGTCCGGACGCCTTGAACACTGAAGCTTTCTTT
size: .; D: TRBD1; V: TRBV19; J: TRBJ1-5; CDR3: CASSGQGSQPQHF; DNA: TGTGCCAGTAGTGGACAGGGCTCACAGCCCCAGCATTTT
size: .; D: .; V: TRBV7-2; J: TRBJ2-1; CDR3: CASSPNSDRHNEQFF; DNA: TGTGCCAGCAGCCCCAATTCGGACAGACACAATGAGCAGTTCTTC
size: .; D: TRBD1; V: TRBV9; J: TRBJ2-2; CDR3: CASNLGQGGPGELFF; DNA: TGTGCCAGCAACCTCGGACAGGGGGGCCCCGGGGAGCTGTTTTTT